The next 12 T cell receptor beta chains were all read from a single sample in a study of shared clonotypes between healthy human individuals. Profiling relied on immunoSEQ multiplex PCR, and the TCRdb table lists in-frame clones only, not all of them. The sample has 1.5 million to 2.5 million clones, about 95% seen once. Terminally differentiated effector memory CD45RA+ cells were left out of the naive CD8 fraction, which was CD45RO-negative and positively selected for CCR7. The sequenced sample consisted of naive CD8+ T cells sorted from blood. These receptors all come from a man between 18 and 29 years old in good health.

Notes on this clone: This CDR3 is also generated by other DNA sequences in the sample. The chain uses TRBV6-5 and TRBJ2-3; TRBD2 matches at 10 bases. The CDR3 extends over 16 amino acids. Germline V gene sequence: CDR1 MNHEY, CDR2 SVGAGI. J was trimmed by 2 bases and V by 2 bases; bases with no gene match: 4. CDR3 in DNA: TGTGCCAGCAGTTACGGGCTAGCGGGAGCCACAGATACGCAGTATTTT. Translation gives CASSYGLAGATDTQYF.

This chain joins TRBV5-6 and TRBJ1-2; D possibly corresponds to TRBD1 (5 bases). The V end was cut by 5 bases, the J end by 4 bases, with 12 bases between. Germline V gene lookup returns CDR1 SGHDT and CDR2 YYEEEE. This CDR3 comprises 13 residues. The CDR3 loop is CASRFAGGYGYTF. CDR3 DNA sequence: TGTGCCAGCAGGTTCGCCGGGGGCTATGGCTACACCTTC.

The chain employs TRBV27 and TRBJ2-3; unclear D gene. This CDR3 region has 12 residues. Per the germline V gene, CDR1 is MNHEY and CDR2 is SMNVEV (reference sequence). V lost 4 bases and J 4 bases, leaving 6 bases between the germline ends. CDR3 DNA: TGTGCCAGCAGTTCCCTGTCAGATACGCAGTATTTT. Translated: CASSSLSDTQYF.

Details on this clone: Within the sample, other DNA sequences also encode this same CDR3. The V call is TRBV13, the J call TRBJ1-1; tentatively, D is TRBD1 (5 bases). Deletions cut 0 bases from V and 8 bases from J, with 7 bases between. This CDR3 is 12 amino acids long. Germline V gene lookup returns CDR1 PRHDT and CDR2 FYEKMQ (reference sequence). CDR3 loop: CASSLGTEEAFF. CDR3 bases: TGTGCCAGCAGCTTAGGGACAGAGGAAGCTTTCTTT.

The rearrangement uses TRBV27 and TRBJ1-2; the D gene is possibly TRBD1 (5 bases). This CDR3 spans 16 amino acids. V was pared by 7 bases and J by 1 base, with 19 bases between. Germline V gives CDR1 MNHEY, CDR2 SMNVEV (reference sequence). DNA of the CDR3: TGTGCCAGCAAAAATCTGTGGGGACTAGATAACTATGGCTACACCTTC. It encodes CASKNLWGLDNYGYTF.

The V gene is TRBV6-1, the J gene TRBJ1-4, with no clear D. V shed 1 base and J shed 3 bases, with 12 bases lying between them. The CDR3 is made up of 16 amino acids. CDR1 and CDR2 (germline): MNHNS, SASEGT. CDR3 protein: CASSEGRGLSNEKLFF. The CDR3 nucleotides are TGTGCCAGCAGTGAAGGACGTGGGCTATCTAATGAAAAACTGTTTTTT.

The chain has TRBV27 and TRBJ1-1; the D gene is possibly TRBD1 (5 bases). The germline V gene has CDR1 MNHEY and CDR2 SMNVEV (reference sequence). This CDR3 region has 14 residues. V was pared by 0 bases and J by 8 bases, with 13 bases between. The CDR3 nucleotides read TGTGCCAGCAGTTTATCGAACGGGGCCTCGGAAGCTTTCTTT. Residues: CASSLSNGASEAFF.

This chain links TRBV10-3 with TRBJ1-2; 7 nucleotides agree with TRBD1. Germline V gene lookup returns CDR1 ENHRY and CDR2 SYGVKD. The trim removed 0 bases at V and 8 bases at J, leaving 12 bases unmatched. The CDR3 spans 16 residues. The CDR3: CAISESITGQASGYTF. The CDR3 coding sequence is TGTGCCATCAGTGAGTCGATTACAGGACAGGCGTCGGGCTACACCTTC.

The V call is TRBV10-1, the J call TRBJ2-1, with 9 positions matching TRBD1. In germline, CDR1 is WNHNN, CDR2 SYGVQD (reference sequence). V shed 3 bases and J 5 bases; nucleotides not matched to a gene: 8. The CDR3 extends over 16 amino acids. CDR3 protein: CASSDPGTGMNNEQFF. DNA for the CDR3: TGCGCCAGCAGTGATCCCGGGACAGGGATGAACAATGAGCAGTTCTTC.

V is TRBV29-1 and J is TRBJ2-7; 16 bases are shared with TRBD2. V shed 5 bases and J 2 bases; nucleotides not matched to a gene: 9. The germline V gene encodes CDR1 SQVTM and CDR2 ANQGSEA. The CDR3 consists of 17 residues. Written as DNA, the CDR3 is TGCAGCGTTTATCCCACCGGGACTAGCGGGGGGGCCTACGAGCAGTACTTC. Its protein product is CSVYPTGTSGGAYEQYF.

V gene TRBV27 combines with J gene TRBJ2-1; 13 bases are shared with TRBD2. Losses at the gene ends were 2 bases for V and 8 bases for J; bases not matched to a gene: 9. The CDR3 runs to 17 residues. In germline, CDR1 is MNHEY, CDR2 SMNVEV (reference sequence). The CDR3 is CASSLTGLAGPGDEQFF. In DNA form, the CDR3 reads TGTGCCAGCAGTTTAACGGGACTAGCGGGGCCCGGGGATGAGCAGTTCTTC.

V and J are TRBV7-9 and TRBJ1-1; unclear D gene. CDR3 length equals 13 residues. Germline V lookup: CDR1 SEHNR, CDR2 FQNEAQ (reference sequence). Deletions cut 1 base from V and 4 bases from J, with 7 bases between. DNA of the CDR3: TGTGCCAGCAGCTTAGATTCCTCCACTGAAGCTTTCTTT. It specifies CASSLDSSTEAFF.